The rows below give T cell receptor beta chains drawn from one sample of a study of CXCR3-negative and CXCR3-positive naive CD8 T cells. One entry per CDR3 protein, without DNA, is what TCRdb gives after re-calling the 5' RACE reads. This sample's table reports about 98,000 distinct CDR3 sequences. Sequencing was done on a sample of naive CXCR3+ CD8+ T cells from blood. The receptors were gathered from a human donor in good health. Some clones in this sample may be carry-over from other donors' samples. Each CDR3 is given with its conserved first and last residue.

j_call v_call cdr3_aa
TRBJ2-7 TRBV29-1 CSVAPGFSYEQYF
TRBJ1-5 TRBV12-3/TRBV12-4 CASSSRLDRGLVQPQHF
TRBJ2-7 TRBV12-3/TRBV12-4 CASRKTGDSYEQYF
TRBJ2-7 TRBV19 CASSIKSTYEQYF
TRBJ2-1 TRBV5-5 CASSQQGDEQFF
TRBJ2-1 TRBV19 CASSFTGGAYNEQFF
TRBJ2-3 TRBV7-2 CASSYFPPPTDTQYF
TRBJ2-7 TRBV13 CASRHRALSPYEQYF
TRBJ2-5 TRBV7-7 CASSLGEETQYF
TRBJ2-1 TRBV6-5 CASSYSGSRNEQFF
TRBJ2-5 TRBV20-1 CSAELRLETQYF